This paragraph covers one TCR beta chain sequence. Its antigen is not known. Between the trimmed V and J ends, which lost 0 bases and 2 bases, there was a span of 9 bases. The CDR3 is made up of 15 amino acids. Germline-derived CDR1 and CDR2 are SGDLS and YYNGEE. This record belongs to a study of shared clonotypes between healthy human individuals. Study-level results: It was anticipated that sequencing depth would influence how many clonotypes donors shared.

The protocol was immunoSEQ multiplex PCR, while the TCRdb copy is restricted to in-frame clones and leaves out a portion. The table lists 2 million to 3 million clones, 93% of them singletons. Sequencing was performed on naive CD4+ T cells from PBMCs. Stated subset: CD45RA+ positively selected. This clonotype was obtained from a man aged 18 to 35 in good health. Some clones in this sample may be carry-over from other donors' samples. The chain is built from TRBV9 and TRBJ1-3, with unresolved D. CDR3 loop: CASSVGRPAGNTIYF. The CDR3 region has the DNA TGTGCCAGCAGCGTAGGCAGGCCAGCTGGAAACACCATATATTTT.